The rows below give T cell receptor beta chains drawn from one sample of a study of glioma-infiltrating T cells. TCRdb processed the multiplex PCR reads anew with MiXCR; each CDR3 protein has one entry. The sample lists around 190,000 distinct CDR3 sequences, more than 25% occurring once. The material sequenced was glioma tissue, nonneoplastic brain tissue, or PBMCs (not recorded which). The source of these receptors is a human donor with low-grade glioma or glioblastoma, undergoing nonglioma brain surgery, or in good health (not recorded which). The CDR3 runs from the conserved cysteine through the conserved F or W. D genes are given only for firm matches. Size tells how often a clone was seen (once, few, many) or the class of an expanded clone, and some rows leave it out.

v_call: TRBV20-1; clone_size: medium-sized; j_call: TRBJ1-1; d_call: .; cdr3_nt: TGCAGTGCTAGTAGGGGCAGGGGCACTGAAGCTTTCTTT; cdr3_aa: CSASRGRGTEAFF
v_call: TRBV20-1; clone_size: many; j_call: TRBJ1-5; d_call: TRBD1; cdr3_nt: TGCAGTGCTACAGATGACAGGGGTAGACAGCCCCAGCATTTT; cdr3_aa: CSATDDRGRQPQHF
v_call: TRBV7-9; clone_size: many; j_call: TRBJ2-5; d_call: TRBD2; cdr3_nt: TGTGCCAGCGGGACTAGCGGGCACCAAGAGACCCAGTACTTC; cdr3_aa: CASGTSGHQETQYF
v_call: TRBV28; clone_size: .; j_call: TRBJ2-3; d_call: .; cdr3_nt: TGCGCCGGCAGTTTGCGGACGAGGGGCACAGATACGCAGTATTTT; cdr3_aa: CAGSLRTRGTDTQYF
v_call: TRBV15; clone_size: many; j_call: TRBJ2-5; d_call: .; cdr3_nt: TGTGCCACCAGCAGAGTTAGGCAAGAGACCCAGTACTTC; cdr3_aa: CATSRVRQETQYF
v_call: TRBV20-1; clone_size: many; j_call: TRBJ1-1; d_call: .; cdr3_nt: TGCAGTGCTTGGGGACGGGTGAACACTGAAGCTTTCTTT; cdr3_aa: CSAWGRVNTEAFF
v_call: TRBV7-9; clone_size: .; j_call: TRBJ2-1; d_call: .; cdr3_nt: TGTGCCAGCAGACTTAGCGGTTACAATGAGCAGTTCTTC; cdr3_aa: CASRLSGYNEQFF
v_call: TRBV10-3; clone_size: many; j_call: TRBJ1-2; d_call: .; cdr3_nt: TGTGCCATCAATAGCAGGGAGGGGATCTATGGCTACACCTTC; cdr3_aa: CAINSREGIYGYTF
v_call: TRBV28; clone_size: many; j_call: TRBJ2-1; d_call: TRBD2; cdr3_nt: TGTGCCAGCAGTTTTGGGGCTAGCGGTCAATACAATGAGCAGTTCTTC; cdr3_aa: CASSFGASGQYNEQFF
v_call: TRBV20-1; clone_size: many; j_call: TRBJ2-1; d_call: TRBD2; cdr3_nt: TGCAGTGCTAGAGGGGGGACTAGTTCTTACAATGAGCAGTTCTTC; cdr3_aa: CSARGGTSSYNEQFF
v_call: TRBV18; clone_size: few; j_call: TRBJ2-7; d_call: .; cdr3_nt: TGTGCCAGCTCACCCGGGACACACTACGAGCAGTACTTC; cdr3_aa: CASSPGTHYEQYF
v_call: TRBV2; clone_size: few; j_call: TRBJ2-2; d_call: .; cdr3_nt: TGTGCCAGCAGCGATAGCGAAAACACCGGGGAGCTGTTTTTT; cdr3_aa: CASSDSENTGELFF
v_call: TRBV19; clone_size: few; j_call: TRBJ2-7; d_call: TRBD2; cdr3_nt: TGTGCCAGTACCACAAAGAGGACTAGCGGACGCTTACAGCAGTACTTC; cdr3_aa: CASTTKRTSGRLQQYF
v_call: TRBV27; clone_size: .; j_call: TRBJ2-3; d_call: TRBD2; cdr3_nt: TGTGCCAGCAGTTCGGGAGTCGGGAGGGAGAGGGCTAGCACAGATACGCAGTATTTT; cdr3_aa: CASSSGVGRERASTDTQYF
v_call: TRBV7-6; clone_size: .; j_call: TRBJ2-2; d_call: .; cdr3_nt: TGTGCGACCTCCCGGGCCCTGTACGCAAACACCGGGGAGCTGTTTTTT; cdr3_aa: CATSRALYANTGELFF
v_call: TRBV7-2; clone_size: few; j_call: TRBJ2-7; d_call: .; cdr3_nt: TGTGCCAGCAGCTTAGTAGGAGGTGCAGGGATCGCCTACGAGCAGTACTTC; cdr3_aa: CASSLVGGAGIAYEQYF
v_call: TRBV18; clone_size: many; j_call: TRBJ2-2; d_call: TRBD2; cdr3_nt: TGTGCCAGCTCACGCCAGAGACTAGCGGGAAGGACCGGGGAGCTGTTTTTT; cdr3_aa: CASSRQRLAGRTGELFF
v_call: TRBV19; clone_size: .; j_call: TRBJ2-1; d_call: .; cdr3_nt: TGTGCCAGTACGGGGATTTCCTACAATGAGCAGTTCTTC; cdr3_aa: CASTGISYNEQFF
v_call: TRBV20-1; clone_size: many; j_call: TRBJ1-1; d_call: .; cdr3_nt: TGCAGTGCTAGCGAACCCCAAAGGGGGAACACTGAAGCTTTCTTT; cdr3_aa: CSASEPQRGNTEAFF
v_call: TRBV4-3; clone_size: few; j_call: TRBJ1-4; d_call: .; cdr3_nt: TGCGCCAGCAGCCAAGTTCTCCCAGAGGGTGCGAACTATGAAAAACTGTTTTTT; cdr3_aa: CASSQVLPEGANYEKLFF
v_call: TRBV14; clone_size: many; j_call: TRBJ1-1; d_call: TRBD1; cdr3_nt: TGTGCCAGCAGCCATTCCCCAGGGGGCGGAGGAGCTTTCTTT; cdr3_aa: CASSHSPGGGGAFF
v_call: TRBV12-3/TRBV12-4; clone_size: many; j_call: TRBJ2-5; d_call: .; cdr3_nt: TGTGCCAGCAGTTTTGGAGTTGAGACCCAGTACTTC; cdr3_aa: CASSFGVETQYF